A single T cell receptor beta chain is shown here with its context. The V gene's germline CDR1 is SGHTA and CDR2 FQGNSA. The V gene lost 5 bases and the J gene lost 10 bases, with 9 bases spanning the gap. The CDR3 contains 12 residues. One Seattle source followed patients from active infection through their disease course. This specimen belongs to a study of blood T cell repertoires in COVID-19. Study-wide context: The United States, Italy and Spain were the sources of the acute and convalescent COVID-19 samples.

As processed by the authors: Amplifying reference gene primers gave estimates of nucleated cell counts. Sequencing used immunoSEQ multiplex PCR; TCRdb keeps in-frame clones, though not all of them. That table supplies the V and J calls and clone size; D and trimming were determined from the DNA. The top ten hold about 3.9% of the sample, which has 330,000 or so clones, approximately 89% seen once. The chain combines TRBV7-2 with TRBJ1-6; D is uncertain. Material: peripheral blood. The origin of this receptor is a woman aged 55-69 years with COVID-19, enrolled during active disease. CDR3 sequence: CASSQPGSPLHF. The CDR3 DNA follows: TGTGCCAGCAGCCAGCCGGGGTCACCCCTCCACTTT. The variable domain in full, with the rest retrieved from reference TRBV7-2 and TRBJ1-6, is GAGVSQSPSNKVTEKGKDVELRCDPISGHTALYWYRQSLGQGLEFLIYFQGNSAPDKSGLPSDRFSAERTGGSVSTLTIQRTQQEDSAVYLCASSQPGSPLHFGNGTRLTVT.